This is a list of T cell receptor beta chains from one sample in a study of identical twins. Via MiXCR, TCRdb re-called the 5' RACE reads, giving one row per CDR3 protein. Of about 520,000 distinct CDR3 sequences listed, around 20% were seen once; the top ten hold 0.75% to 0.95%. These sequences were also reported in another study, on T cells expressing NK-cell markers.

Source material: CD4+ T cells sorted from blood. The receptors originated from a woman between 18 and 30 years old in good health. CDR3s leave out the opening cysteine and the closing phenylalanine or tryptophan.

v_gene: TRBV5-1
CDR3aa: ASSLAAQGDTQY

v_gene: TRBV7-2
CDR3aa: ASSSRTSYPF

v_gene: TRBV7-9
CDR3aa: ASNNRGRGTGELF

v_gene: TRBV27
CDR3aa: ASSFREFRDNEQF

v_gene: TRBV7-2
CDR3aa: AAGEAYNEQF

v_gene: TRBV9
CDR3aa: ASSVDPGYNEQF

v_gene: TRBV10-3
CDR3aa: AISESTGRAETQY

v_gene: TRBV5-1
CDR3aa: ASSSLRDGTQETQY

v_gene: TRBV20-1
CDR3aa: SADILAGVQETQY

v_gene: TRBV11-3
CDR3aa: ASSLGLVGGEQF

v_gene: TRBV20-1
CDR3aa: SAREVETQY

v_gene: TRBV20-1
CDR3aa: SAGDRSDNSPLH

v_gene: TRBV7-2
CDR3aa: ASSSGLSASGTQY

v_gene: TRBV10-3
CDR3aa: AISVKGQGKDEQY

v_gene: TRBV18
CDR3aa: ASSPSRGAQDTDTQY

v_gene: TRBV10-3
CDR3aa: AISGTSGMNYEQY

v_gene: TRBV20-1
CDR3aa: SASPGGDEKLF

v_gene: TRBV20-1
CDR3aa: SAPLWGQAATNEKLF

v_gene: TRBV5-4
CDR3aa: ASSMFGGRSYEQY

v_gene: TRBV12-3/TRBV12-4
CDR3aa: ASTQTGTQY

v_gene: TRBV1
CDR3aa: TSSPFPGTSGGTTKNIQY

v_gene: TRBV7-9
CDR3aa: ASSWSGVTSGF

v_gene: TRBV20-1
CDR3aa: SAMSYSTEAF

v_gene: TRBV12-3/TRBV12-4
CDR3aa: ASSRTGLAGDTQY

v_gene: TRBV5-5
CDR3aa: ASSFPSSYEQY

v_gene: TRBV7-2
CDR3aa: ASSLVAGAFETQY

v_gene: TRBV20-1
CDR3aa: SAGRTGTGELF

v_gene: TRBV7-9
CDR3aa: ASIPGQGAWNTEAF

v_gene: TRBV6-2/TRBV6-3
CDR3aa: ASSYDIGGYYEQY

v_gene: TRBV7-9
CDR3aa: ASGLAVFTGELF

v_gene: TRBV20-1
CDR3aa: SAPDYLGNEQF

v_gene: TRBV20-1
CDR3aa: SAEQGHREKLF

v_gene: TRBV12-3/TRBV12-4
CDR3aa: ASTRLVRYNEQF

v_gene: TRBV7-9
CDR3aa: ASSLTVNNYGYT

v_gene: TRBV12-3/TRBV12-4
CDR3aa: ASSSRLLASDTQY

v_gene: TRBV7-2
CDR3aa: ASGPPNQPQH

v_gene: TRBV7-9
CDR3aa: ASSLQGEGGSAF

v_gene: TRBV9
CDR3aa: ASSVSPQVGSRETQY

v_gene: TRBV29-1
CDR3aa: SVATGSGANVLT

v_gene: TRBV20-1
CDR3aa: SARSGTPDTQY

v_gene: TRBV20-1
CDR3aa: SASRAGGPLAKNIQY

v_gene: TRBV5-1
CDR3aa: ASSPGDTTDTQY

v_gene: TRBV7-9
CDR3aa: ASSLANYGQQF

v_gene: TRBV9
CDR3aa: ASGRRSGSNEQF

v_gene: TRBV12-3/TRBV12-4
CDR3aa: ATRGDSGGYT

v_gene: TRBV4-3
CDR3aa: ASSRNRGMNTGELF

v_gene: TRBV10-3
CDR3aa: AISGSAGGTQY

v_gene: TRBV12-3/TRBV12-4
CDR3aa: ASSLEGSRHNEQF

v_gene: TRBV5-1
CDR3aa: ASSLALGPNNEQF

v_gene: TRBV20-1
CDR3aa: SAITSGLTGTQY

v_gene: TRBV6-5
CDR3aa: ASSYTLGGAGGETQY

v_gene: TRBV19
CDR3aa: ASSIGWLAGGAYNEQF

v_gene: TRBV7-8
CDR3aa: ASSLAGRTAPNYGYT

v_gene: TRBV20-1
CDR3aa: SARYRALNEQF

v_gene: TRBV7-9
CDR3aa: ASSSRQAANEQF